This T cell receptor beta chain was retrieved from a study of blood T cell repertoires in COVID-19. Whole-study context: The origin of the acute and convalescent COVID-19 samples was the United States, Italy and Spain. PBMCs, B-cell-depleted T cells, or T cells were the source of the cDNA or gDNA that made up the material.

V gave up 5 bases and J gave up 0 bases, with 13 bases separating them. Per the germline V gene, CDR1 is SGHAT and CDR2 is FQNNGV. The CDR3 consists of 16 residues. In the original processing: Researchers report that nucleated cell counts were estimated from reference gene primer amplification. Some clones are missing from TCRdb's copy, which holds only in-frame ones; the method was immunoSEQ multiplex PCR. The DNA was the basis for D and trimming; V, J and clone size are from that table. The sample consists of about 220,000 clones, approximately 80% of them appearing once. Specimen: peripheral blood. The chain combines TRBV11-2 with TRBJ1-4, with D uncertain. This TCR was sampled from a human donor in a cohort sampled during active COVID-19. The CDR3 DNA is TGTGCCAGCAGCGCAAATAGTTTTGCAACTAATGAAAAACTGTTTTTT. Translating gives CASSANSFATNEKLFF.